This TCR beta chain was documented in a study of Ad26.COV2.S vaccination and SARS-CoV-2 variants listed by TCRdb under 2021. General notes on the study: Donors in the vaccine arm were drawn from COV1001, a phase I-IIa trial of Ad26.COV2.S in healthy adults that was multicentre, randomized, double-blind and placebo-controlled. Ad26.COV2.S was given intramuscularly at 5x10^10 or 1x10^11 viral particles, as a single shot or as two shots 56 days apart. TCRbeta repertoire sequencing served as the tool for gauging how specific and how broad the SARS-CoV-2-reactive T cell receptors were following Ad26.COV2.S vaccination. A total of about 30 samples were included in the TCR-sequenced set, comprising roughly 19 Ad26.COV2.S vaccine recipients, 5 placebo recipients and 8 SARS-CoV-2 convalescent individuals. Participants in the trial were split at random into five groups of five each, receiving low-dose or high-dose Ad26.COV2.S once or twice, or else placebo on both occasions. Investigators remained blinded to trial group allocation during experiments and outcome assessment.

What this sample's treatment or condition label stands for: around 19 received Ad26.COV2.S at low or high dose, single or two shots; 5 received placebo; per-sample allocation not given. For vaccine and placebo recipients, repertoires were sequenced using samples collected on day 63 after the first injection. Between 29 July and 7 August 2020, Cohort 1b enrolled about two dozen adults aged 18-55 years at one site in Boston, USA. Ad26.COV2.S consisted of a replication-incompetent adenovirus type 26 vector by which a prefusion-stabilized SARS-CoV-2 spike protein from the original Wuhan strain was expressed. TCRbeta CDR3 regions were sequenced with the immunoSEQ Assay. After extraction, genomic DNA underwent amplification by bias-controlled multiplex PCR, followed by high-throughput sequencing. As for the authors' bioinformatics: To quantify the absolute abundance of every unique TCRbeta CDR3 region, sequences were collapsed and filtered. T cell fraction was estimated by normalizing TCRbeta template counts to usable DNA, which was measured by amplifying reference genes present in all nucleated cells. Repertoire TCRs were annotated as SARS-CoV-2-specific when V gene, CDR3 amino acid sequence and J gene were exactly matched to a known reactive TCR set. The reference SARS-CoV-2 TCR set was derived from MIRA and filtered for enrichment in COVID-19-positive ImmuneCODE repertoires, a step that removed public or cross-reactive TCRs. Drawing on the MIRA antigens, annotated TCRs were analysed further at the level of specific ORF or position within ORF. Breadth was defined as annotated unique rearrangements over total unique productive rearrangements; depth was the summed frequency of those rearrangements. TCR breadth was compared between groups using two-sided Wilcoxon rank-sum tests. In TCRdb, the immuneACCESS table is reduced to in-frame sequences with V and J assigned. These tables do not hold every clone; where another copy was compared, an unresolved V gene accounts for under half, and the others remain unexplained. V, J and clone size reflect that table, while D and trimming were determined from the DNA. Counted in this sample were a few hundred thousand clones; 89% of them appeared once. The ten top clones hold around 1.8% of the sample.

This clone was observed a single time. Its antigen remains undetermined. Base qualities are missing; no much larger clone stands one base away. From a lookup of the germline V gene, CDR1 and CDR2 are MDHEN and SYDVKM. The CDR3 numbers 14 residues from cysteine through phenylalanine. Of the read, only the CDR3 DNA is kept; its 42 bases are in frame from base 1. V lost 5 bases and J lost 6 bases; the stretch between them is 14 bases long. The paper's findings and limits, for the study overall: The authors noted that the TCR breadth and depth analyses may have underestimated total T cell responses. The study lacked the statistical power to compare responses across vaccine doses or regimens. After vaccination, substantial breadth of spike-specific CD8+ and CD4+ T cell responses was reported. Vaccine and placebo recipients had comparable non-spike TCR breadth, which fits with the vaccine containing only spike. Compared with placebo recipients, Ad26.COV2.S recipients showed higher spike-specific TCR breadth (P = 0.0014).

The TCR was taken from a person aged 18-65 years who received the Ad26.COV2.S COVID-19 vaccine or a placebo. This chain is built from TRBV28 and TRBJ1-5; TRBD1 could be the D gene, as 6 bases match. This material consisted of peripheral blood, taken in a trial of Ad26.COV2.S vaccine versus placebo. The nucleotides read TGTGCCAGCAGTGTTGCAGGGGCAGGTCAGCCCCAGCATTTT. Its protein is CASSVAGAGQPQHF.